This TCR beta chain was retrieved from a study of CD8+ T cells in alopecia areata. Study in general: Dosing with tofacitinib proceeded for 6 to 18 months, followed by 6 months off drug. Study-level points and caveats: For baseline CD8+ expansion, any link to response stays uncertain with one nonresponder.

The treatment was: oral pan-JAK inhibitor, 5-10 mg twice daily. This clone was picked up one time. Its antigen remains unidentified. This CDR3 region has 16 residues. V lost 1 base to trimming and J lost 6 bases; unmatched junction nucleotides: 8. Germline V CDR1 and CDR2: LGHNT, FRNRAP. Isolated RNA was reverse transcribed into cDNA used as the sequencing template. Method: immunoSEQ multiplex PCR; TCRdb's copy keeps in-frame clones and lacks some. The top ten clones hold about 17% of a sample with 95,000 to 100,000 clones, around 60% of them seen once. The source of this sequence is a human donor with alopecia areata. Sequenced here: CD8+ T cells sorted from blood, sampled at approximately week 60, from a patient treated with tofacitinib. The chain has TRBV12-5 and TRBJ1-2; TRBD1 matches at 10 bases. Written as DNA, the CDR3 is TGTGCTAGTGGTTTGGGGGCTGGACAGGGGGAAGATGGCTACACCTTC. Its protein product is CASGLGAGQGEDGYTF.